What follows are 8 T cell receptor beta chains derived from one specimen sequenced in a study of post-analysis software for immune sequencing data. Findings and limits, study-wide: Among 5 or 6 TRBV segments more frequent in patients than controls were TRBV5-6, TRBV5-1 and TRBV20-1.

The TCR beta cDNA libraries contained unique molecular identifiers. TCRdb re-called the PCR reads through MiXCR, storing one row per CDR3 protein. The sample gives around 250,000 distinct CDR3 sequences, 36% of which show up once; more than 4% is in the top ten. No antigens are known for them. What was sequenced was blood. Source of these receptors: a girl aged 5 to 17 with multiple sclerosis.

Concerning this clonotype: This could be a read error, since a much larger clone is one nucleotide away. The chain carries TRBV27 and TRBJ1-2; TRBD1 agrees at 10 bases. The V gene's germline CDR1 is MNHEY and CDR2 SMNVEV (reference sequence). The CDR3 length is 12 residues. The CDR3 nucleotides are TGTGCCTCCGGGACAGGGGTATATGACTACACCTTC. The encoded protein is CASGTGVYDYTF.

This clonotype has ten or more counts. The J gene is TRBJ2-3, the V gene TRBV27; TRBD2 agrees at 7 bases. Germline lookup yields CDR1 MNHEY and CDR2 SMNVEV (reference sequence). The CDR3 covers 18 residues. J lost 1 base, V lost 6 bases, and 16 bases had no gene match. The CDR3 DNA reads TGTGCCAGCAGCCTTGTGGGAACGAGGACTAGTCGCACAGATACGCAGTATTTT. This encodes CASSLVGTRTSRTDTQYF.

This clonotype was counted ten times or more. This chain links TRBV27 with TRBJ2-3, with 8 bases identical to TRBD2. The CDR3 extends over 14 amino acids. The junction had 5 bases not matched to a gene; V was cut back by 7 bases and J by 2 bases. Looked up from germline, CDR1 is MNHEY and CDR2 is SMNVEV (reference sequence). CDR3 DNA: TGTGCCAGCACCGCGGGGGGACCCACAGATACGCAGTATTTT. It codes for CASTAGGPTDTQYF.

This clonotype was seen a few times. The J gene is TRBJ1-6, the V gene TRBV18, with TRBD1 as a possible D gene (5 bases). Germline V gene lookup returns CDR1 KGHSH and CDR2 LQKENI. The germline V and J ends were trimmed by 3 bases and 6 bases, with 12 bases remaining between them. This CDR3 spans 15 amino acids. The DNA of the CDR3 is TGTGCCAGCTCACCGTTGGGGGGTGGTAATTCACCCCTCCACTTT. It translates to CASSPLGGGNSPLHF.

The chain recombines TRBV3-1 with TRBJ2-1; unclear D gene. The CDR3 sequence is 16 residues long. Deletions cut 1 base from V and 2 bases from J, with 12 bases between. CDR1 is LGHDT and CDR2 is YNNKEL in the germline V gene (reference sequence). CDR3 sequence: CASSQVPRIPYNEQFF. The CDR3 nucleotides read TGTGCCAGCAGCCAAGTGCCACGGATTCCCTACAATGAGCAGTTCTTC.

The CDR3 protein is CASSFVSQGREQYF. The CDR3 DNA follows: TGTGCCAGCAGCTTTGTGAGTCAAGGTCGCGAGCAGTACTTC. The rearrangement joins TRBV7-2 to TRBJ2-5; no definite D call. The end of the DNA is better explained by TRBJ2-7, so the J call may be wrong. This CDR3 region has 14 residues. Germline V gives CDR1 SGHTA, CDR2 FQGNSA.

V and J are TRBV21-1 and TRBJ1-2; TRBD1 was called by the table and not checked on the DNA. TRBV21-1 is listed as a pseudogene. The CDR3 loop spans 16 amino acids. The CDR3 here is CASSKDTQGGNYGYTF. The CDR3, as DNA: TGTGCCAGCAGCAAAGACACCCAGGGGGGGAACTATGGCTACACCTTC.

Ten or more counts support this clonotype. The chain carries TRBV27 and TRBJ2-1; 7 bases align to TRBD1. Losses at the gene ends were 5 bases for V and 2 bases for J; bases not matched to a gene: 12. Germline CDR1 is MNHEY and CDR2 is SMNVEV (reference sequence). The CDR3 consists of 17 residues. CDR3 residues: CASSPNRGPIPYNEQFF. In nucleotides, the CDR3 is TGTGCCAGCAGTCCAAACAGGGGACCGATCCCCTACAATGAGCAGTTCTTC.